This T cell receptor (beta chain) was captured in a study of cytomegalovirus exposure and HLA in healthy donors. In the PCR, 60 Vbeta and 13 Jbeta primers were used. Assay: immunoSEQ multiplex PCR; the TCRdb copy retains only in-frame clones and omits some. This table holds about 140,000 clones, just under 85% found once. Concerning this clone itself: What it recognizes is unknown.

The CDR3 is 13 amino acids. The ends were cut back, 6 bases at V and 3 bases at J, with 9 bases in the middle. The germline V gene encodes CDR1 MDHEN and CDR2 SYDVKM. Findings and caveats of the study: Across all donors, roughly uniform sequencing depth was an assumption of the presence/absence analyses. In an earlier analysis, about 87% or about 30%: the productive usage of most TCR beta V segments. Serostatus for CMV was the only available immune exposure information. Per published reports, the classifier diagnosed cytomegalovirus status with high specificity and sensitivity.

Sequences were obtained from PBMCs. The sequence came from a man younger than 40 in good health and CMV-seropositive. The chain employs TRBV28 and TRBJ1-5; perhaps TRBD1 as D (5 bases). CDR3 coding DNA: TGTGCCAGCAGGCAGGGATACAATCAGCCCCAGCATTTT. It specifies CASRQGYNQPQHF.